Ten or more counts support the clone carrying this T cell receptor (beta chain). The time point here: patch test 2, 6 weeks after DPC sensitization. Documented treatment: therapeutic diphenylcyclopropenone sensitization with weekly scalp DPC. The data stem from a study of human T cells and chemical hapten exposure. Study-level information: Alopecia areata, totalis and universalis patients, mostly female, were included.

Germline lookup yields CDR1 KGHSH and CDR2 LQKENI. This CDR3 is 15 amino acids long. The V end was cut by 2 bases, the J end by 2 bases, with 10 bases between. One entry per CDR3 protein, called by TCRdb with MiXCR from the RACE reads. The table includes about 81,000 distinct CDR3 sequences, about 9.4% detected once. This sample comprised whole blood, obtained in connection with sensitization to the hapten diphenylcyclopropenone (DPC). V gene TRBV18 combines with J gene TRBJ1-5, with D perhaps TRBD1 (6 bases). This sequence was found in a woman in her twenties or thirties with alopecia areata. Some clones in this sample may be carry-over from other donors' samples. The CDR3 is CASSPTGSGNQPQHF. The CDR3 DNA follows: TGTGCCAGCTCACCAACAGGGTCGGGCAATCAGCCCCAGCATTTT.